This T cell receptor beta chain was captured by sequencing in a study of blood T cells in healthy people across ages. This CDR3 has 14 amino acids. Trimming removed 6 bases from V and 5 bases from J; junction bases left unmatched: 9. The germline V gene has CDR1 SGHRS and CDR2 YFSETQ. Regarding the study as a whole: Observed TCR beta diversity per million T cells went down as age went up. This fall followed a roughly linear course with age. No conclusive comparison of naive versus antigen-experienced cells was possible with unsorted PBMCs.

This clonotype appeared a few times. Its antigen is unknown. For every donor, a draw yielded around 10 milliliters of peripheral blood. Using a J-beta primer mix together with a sample-barcoded 5' primer, a second PCR was run for about 6 to 11 cycles. TCRdb reprocessed the 5' RACE reads via MiXCR and lists one record per CDR3 protein. Among approximately 730,000 distinct CDR3 sequences, about 53% were seen once, and the ten largest hold approximately 40%. This rearrangement joins TRBV5-1 to TRBJ2-5, with 8 bases fitting TRBD1. This TCR was recovered from a man older than 75 in good health. Sequences were obtained from blood. The CDR3 sequence is CASTLGQGGETQYF. CDR3 bases: TGCGCCAGCACCTTAGGACAGGGAGGTGAGACCCAGTACTTC.